These 8 T cell receptor beta chains were sequenced from one sample in a study of brain T cells in children with intractable seizures. Method: immunoSEQ multiplex PCR; TCRdb's copy keeps in-frame clones and lacks some. The sample consists of 340,000 or so clones, roughly 93% of them appearing once. Documented time point: blood from clinic visit 5 months post-surgery; TSC patient then seizure free. The source material was peripheral blood, sampled more than 4 months after surgery. Receptor source: a boy under three years old with tuberous sclerosis and intractable seizures.

The chain employs TRBV30 and TRBJ1-1, with 10 bases matching TRBD1. The CDR3 has 12 amino acids. Germline V gives CDR1 GTSNPN, CDR2 SVGIG (reference sequence). V trimming: 7 bases; J trimming: 8 bases; junction bases outside the gene matches: 7. This CDR3 is CASQTGGSEAFF. The DNA of the CDR3 is TGTGCCTCACAGACAGGGGGCTCGGAAGCTTTCTTT.

The chain carries TRBV27 and TRBJ2-5; tentatively, D is TRBD1 (5 bases). The V end lost 8 bases, the J end lost 2 bases, and 12 bases lay between the germline ends. This CDR3 region has 13 residues. Germline assignment: CDR1 MNHEY and CDR2 SMNVEV (reference sequence). The CDR3 region is CASGAVDQETQYF. The CDR3 DNA reads TGTGCCAGCGGGGCGGTCGATCAAGAGACCCAGTACTTC.

The chain couples TRBV14 to TRBJ1-1; D is uncertain. The CDR3 has 13 amino acids. Germline V gene data show CDR1 as SGHDN and CDR2 as FVKESK. Trimming took off 6 bases at V and 1 base at J, with 9 bases between the two ends. The chain's CDR3 is CASREQRNTEAFF. The DNA for the CDR3 is TGTGCCAGCAGGGAACAACGGAACACTGAAGCTTTCTTT.

The chain joins TRBV20-1 to TRBJ1-3, with TRBD1 identical over 7 bases. Per the germline V gene, CDR1 is DFQATT and CDR2 is SNEGSKA (reference sequence). This CDR3 has 13 residues. Losses at the gene ends were 3 bases for V and 2 bases for J; bases not matched to a gene: 1. CDR3 nucleotides: TGCAGTGCTAGTCAGGGGGCTGGAAACACCATATATTTT. It yields the protein CSASQGAGNTIYF.

The chain recombines TRBV5-4 with TRBJ2-1, with D possibly TRBD2 on 6 matching bases. V lost 4 bases and J lost 6, with 17 bases in between. Germline V gene lookup returns CDR1 SGHNT and CDR2 YYREEE (reference sequence). The CDR3 extends over 15 amino acids. For the CDR3, the DNA is TGTGCCAGCAGCGTCCCTACGGGACTTATCAATGAGCAGTTCTTC. Translated: CASSVPTGLINEQFF.

The chain is built from TRBV7-9 and TRBJ2-7, with TRBD1 identical over 7 bases. J gave up 3 bases and V 5 bases, and 4 bases lay outside the gene matches. The CDR3 contains 13 residues. Germline V CDR1 and CDR2: SEHNR, FQNEAQ (reference sequence). The CDR3 here is CASSERDSYEQYF. The CDR3 DNA reads as TGTGCCAGCAGCGAGAGGGACAGCTACGAGCAGTACTTC.

V gene TRBV6-5 combines with J gene TRBJ1-2; D remains ambiguous. With 7 bases removed from V and 3 bases from J, the gap between germline ends came to 18 bases. Germline assignment: CDR1 MNHEY and CDR2 SVGAGI. The CDR3 loop spans 15 amino acids. The CDR3 DNA reads as TGTGCCAGCACCCGATCGAGGCACGGAGACTATGGCTACACCTTC. It codes for CASTRSRHGDYGYTF.

J is TRBJ1-3 and V is TRBV18; 8 bases fit TRBD1. The J segment lost 0 bases and the V segment lost 1 base, leaving 5 bases of the junction unmatched. The CDR3 totals 17 residues. CDR1 is KGHSH, CDR2 LQKENI, per germline. In DNA form, the CDR3 reads TGTGCCAGCTCACCACGGGGACAGGCTCACTCTGGAAACACCATATATTTT. Its protein product is CASSPRGQAHSGNTIYF.